Each of the 13 T cell receptor beta chains below was sequenced from the same sample in a study of T cells in Graves' hyperthyroidism and ophthalmopathy. TCR beta CDR3 region amplification was performed from RNA transcripts. HTBI primers were employed in a first-round RT-PCR of the TCR CDR3. TCRdb re-called the multiplex PCR reads through MiXCR, storing one row per CDR3 protein. The sample records a few hundred thousand distinct CDR3 sequences, roughly 20% being singletons. The sample consisted of blood. Source of these receptors: a man aged 45 to 65 with Graves' ophthalmopathy.

Many counts were recorded for this clonotype. The gene calls are TRBV20-1 and TRBJ1-6, with D perhaps matching TRBD1 (6 bases). The ends were cut back, 3 bases at V and 11 bases at J, with 8 bases in the middle. The CDR3 contains 11 residues. The germline gives CDR1 DFQATT, CDR2 SNEGSKA (reference sequence). The CDR3 here is CSASPGAPLHF. The CDR3 region has the DNA TGCAGTGCTAGCCCAGGGGCACCCCTCCACTTT.

In this sample, this clonotype turned up many times. The chain employs TRBV2 and TRBJ2-5, with D unresolved. Germline CDR1 and CDR2: SNHLY and FYNNEI. Trimming stripped 7 bases from V and 3 bases from J, with 6 bases between. This CDR3 comprises 11 residues. For the CDR3, the DNA is TGTGCCAGCACAGGAAAAGAGACCCAGTACTTC. As protein: CASTGKETQYF.

The genes are TRBV14 and TRBJ1-3; D unclear. V was cut by 7 bases and J by 3 bases, with 7 bases left in between. This CDR3 comprises 12 residues. Germline loops: CDR1 SGHDN, CDR2 FVKESK. CDR3 loop: CASNLGGNTIYF. CDR3 DNA sequence: TGTGCCAGCAACCTCGGTGGAAACACCATATATTTT.

V usage is TRBV18 and J usage is TRBJ1-4, with D possibly matching TRBD1 (5 bases). This CDR3 has 15 residues. Trimming cost V 5 bases and J 0 bases, with 10 bases left between them. Germline assignment: CDR1 KGHSH and CDR2 LQKENI. CDR3: CASSDTGSTNEKLFF. CDR3 bases: TGTGCCAGCTCAGATACAGGTTCAACTAATGAAAAACTGTTTTTT.

The chain has TRBV4-1 and TRBJ2-1, with 14 bases matching TRBD2. Germline trimming cut 0 bases from V and 0 bases from J; bases unmatched to any gene: 10. Germline lookup yields CDR1 MGHRA and CDR2 YSYEKL. This CDR3 is 21 amino acids long. DNA for the CDR3: TGCGCCAGCAGCCAAGAACCTACGGGACTAGCGGGAGCTAACTCCTACAATGAGCAGTTCTTC. Residues: CASSQEPTGLAGANSYNEQFF.

V and J are TRBV2 and TRBJ2-5; weak D call: TRBD2 (6 bases). This CDR3 comprises 12 residues. The germline V and J ends were trimmed by 3 bases and 7 bases, with 9 bases remaining between them. Germline V CDR1 and CDR2: SNHLY, FYNNEI. The CDR3 loop reads CASSEGRLTQYF. CDR3 bases: TGTGCCAGCAGTGAGGGGAGGTTGACCCAGTACTTC.

The sample holds a few counts of this clonotype. The V call is TRBV9, the J call TRBJ1-2, with a possible D match to TRBD1 (6 bases). Germline V CDR1 and CDR2: SGDLS, YYNGEE. The CDR3 sequence is 12 residues long. The germline V and J ends were trimmed by 4 bases and 8 bases, with 12 bases remaining between them. CDR3 loop: CASSKEQGGYTF. The DNA for the CDR3 is TGTGCCAGCAGCAAAGAACAGGGAGGCTACACCTTC. The full variable domain, in which reference TRBV9 and TRBJ1-2 provide the parts outside the CDR3, is DSGVTQTPKHLITATGQRVTLRCSPRSGDLSVYWYQQSLDQGLQFLIQYYNGEERAKGNILERFSAQQFPDLHSELNLSSLELGDSALYFCASSKEQGGYTFGSGTRLTVV.

The chain recombines TRBV20-1 with TRBJ1-5, with D possibly being TRBD1 (6 bases). Germline V CDR1 and CDR2: DFQATT, SNEGSKA (reference sequence). With 7 bases removed from V and 3 bases from J, the gap between germline ends came to 13 bases. The CDR3 consists of 13 residues. CDR3 sequence (DNA): TGCAGTGGAGGGGGGGCTGACAATCAGCCCCAGCATTTT. Translation gives CSGGGADNQPQHF.

This clonotype was detected only a few times. The J gene is TRBJ2-1, the V gene TRBV13; 8 bases are shared with TRBD2. V trimming: 5 bases; J trimming: 1 base; junction bases outside the gene matches: 13. The CDR3 sequence is 18 residues long. Germline assignment: CDR1 PRHDT and CDR2 FYEKMQ (reference sequence). This CDR3 is CASSITPVAGSSYNEQFF. The CDR3 DNA follows: TGTGCCAGCAGCATCACTCCCGTAGCGGGGAGTTCCTACAATGAGCAGTTCTTC.

Concerning this clonotype itself: A much larger clone sits a single nucleotide away, making a read error possible. J is TRBJ1-1 and V is TRBV18; no definite D call. The CDR3 runs to 15 residues. Germline values: CDR1 KGHSH, CDR2 LQKENI. The CDR3 coding sequence is TGTGACAGCTCACCAGTGGGAGTTCTGAACTCTGAAGCTTTCTTT. Its protein product is CDSSPVGVLNSEAFF.

This clonotype came up once. This rearrangement joins TRBV7-9 to TRBJ2-3, with 7 bases aligning to TRBD1. Germline lookup yields CDR1 SEHNR and CDR2 FQNEAQ (reference sequence). V lost 1 base and J lost 0; bases outside the gene matches: 7. The CDR3 totals 17 residues. CDR3 DNA sequence: TGTGCCAGCAGCTTAGGTCTCGGGACAGCTAGCACAGATACGCAGTATTTT. Protein sequence: CASSLGLGTASTDTQYF.

A note on this clonotype: The germline gene is not matched at one end of the junction; a read error may be the cause. The genes are TRBV20-1 and TRBJ2-5, with a possible D match to TRBD1 (6 bases). This CDR3 region has 14 residues. The germline V gene has CDR1 DFQATT and CDR2 SNEGSKA (reference sequence). DNA of the CDR3: TGCAGTGCTAGAGATGGAAGGGGGAGAGAGGCCCAGTACTTC. This encodes CSARDGRGREAQYF.

The chain recombines TRBV5-1 with TRBJ2-7, with 10 bases lining up with TRBD1. The length of the CDR3 is 15 residues. In germline, CDR1 is SGHRS, CDR2 YFSETQ. Germline trimming cut 5 bases from V and 1 base from J; bases unmatched to any gene: 6. The chain's CDR3 is CASRAGTGASYEQYF. CDR3 DNA sequence: TGCGCCAGCAGGGCCGGGACAGGGGCTTCCTACGAGCAGTACTTC.